The TCR beta chain under discussion was sequenced for a study of blood T cell repertoires in COVID-19. Study as a whole: PBMCs, B-cell-depleted T cells, or T cells were the source of the cDNA or gDNA that made up the material.

V shed 0 bases, J shed 8 bases, and the junction held 4 bases outside the gene matches. CDR1 ENHRY and CDR2 SYGVKD come from the germline V gene. This CDR3 has 14 residues. Original handling: Cell counts per sample came from amplifying reference gene primers. The repertoire was sequenced with immunoSEQ multiplex PCR; TCRdb's copy has only in-frame clones and lacks some. The V and J calls and the clone size are those of that table, but D and trimming were determined from the DNA. The data show about 220,000 clones, about 85% seen once. In terms of age and location, participants ranged from about 18 to 95 years and lived in about 25 US areas.

This clonotype was obtained from a woman younger than 45 who had recovered from COVID-19. The sequencing sample was made of PBMCs or T cells enriched from blood (not recorded which). The chain combines TRBV10-3 with TRBJ2-4, with 7 bases that match TRBD1. The CDR3 reads CAISESTGRDIQYF. As DNA, the CDR3 is TGTGCCATCAGTGAGTCGACAGGGCGGGACATTCAGTACTTC.